This TCR beta chain was captured by sequencing in a study of T cell repertoires in cytomegalovirus infection. TCRdb analysed the reads with MiXCR anew, one entry per CDR3 protein. The table has hundreds of thousands of distinct CDR3 sequences, 20% to 30% seen once. As to this clonotype: A much larger clone differs by one base, so this may be a read error.

From germline, CDR1 is SGHVS and CDR2 FNYEAQ. This CDR3 comprises 11 residues. The material sequenced was CD8+ T cells from PBMCs. This sequence originates from a human donor in good health (CMV status not recorded). Some clones in this sample may be carry-over from other donors' samples. J is TRBJ2-1 and V is TRBV7-6; TRBD2 might be the D (6 bases). The chain's CDR3 is CTIWDRGEQFF. CDR3 DNA sequence: TGTACCATCTGGGACCGGGGGGAGCAGTTCTTC.